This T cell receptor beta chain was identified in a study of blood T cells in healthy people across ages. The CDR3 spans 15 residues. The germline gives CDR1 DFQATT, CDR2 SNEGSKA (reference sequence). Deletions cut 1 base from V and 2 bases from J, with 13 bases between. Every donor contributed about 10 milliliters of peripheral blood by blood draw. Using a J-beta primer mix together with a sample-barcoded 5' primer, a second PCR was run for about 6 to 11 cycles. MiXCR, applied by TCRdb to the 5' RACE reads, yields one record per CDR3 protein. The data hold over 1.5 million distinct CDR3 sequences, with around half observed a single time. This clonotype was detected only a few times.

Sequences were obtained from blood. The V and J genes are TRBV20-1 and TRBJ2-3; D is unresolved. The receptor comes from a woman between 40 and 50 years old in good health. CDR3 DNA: TGCAGTGCTAGAGTGCGGTGGAGTCACACAGATACGCAGTATTTT. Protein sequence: CSARVRWSHTDTQYF.